A few counts support the clone carrying this T cell receptor (beta chain). The antigen remains unidentified. The data derive from a study of beta chain features in type 1 diabetes. Findings of the study overall: Patients' naive, central memory and Treg TCRB repertoires seemed closer to one another than those of healthy donors. VDJ junctions sequenced from type 1 diabetes patients showed fewer insertions and more deletions.

V lost 5 bases to trimming and J lost 1 base; unmatched junction nucleotides: 2. Germline CDR1 and CDR2: ENHRY and SYGVKD. This CDR3 comprises 15 residues. The whole isolated RNA underwent reverse transcription, so sequencing captured expressed TCRB transcripts. Here immunoSEQ multiplex PCR was the method, and the copy in TCRdb shows in-frame clones only, minus some. The sample includes about 320,000 clones, around 13% of them seen just once. The V and J genes are TRBV10-3 and TRBJ2-5, with 12 bases lining up with TRBD1. The sequence was obtained from a man under 40 in good health. The sequenced sample consisted of central memory CD4+ T cells from blood. The DNA of the CDR3 is TGTGCCATCAGTTCGGGACAGGGGGCCCAAGAGACCCAGTACTTC. Translated, it gives CAISSGQGAQETQYF.